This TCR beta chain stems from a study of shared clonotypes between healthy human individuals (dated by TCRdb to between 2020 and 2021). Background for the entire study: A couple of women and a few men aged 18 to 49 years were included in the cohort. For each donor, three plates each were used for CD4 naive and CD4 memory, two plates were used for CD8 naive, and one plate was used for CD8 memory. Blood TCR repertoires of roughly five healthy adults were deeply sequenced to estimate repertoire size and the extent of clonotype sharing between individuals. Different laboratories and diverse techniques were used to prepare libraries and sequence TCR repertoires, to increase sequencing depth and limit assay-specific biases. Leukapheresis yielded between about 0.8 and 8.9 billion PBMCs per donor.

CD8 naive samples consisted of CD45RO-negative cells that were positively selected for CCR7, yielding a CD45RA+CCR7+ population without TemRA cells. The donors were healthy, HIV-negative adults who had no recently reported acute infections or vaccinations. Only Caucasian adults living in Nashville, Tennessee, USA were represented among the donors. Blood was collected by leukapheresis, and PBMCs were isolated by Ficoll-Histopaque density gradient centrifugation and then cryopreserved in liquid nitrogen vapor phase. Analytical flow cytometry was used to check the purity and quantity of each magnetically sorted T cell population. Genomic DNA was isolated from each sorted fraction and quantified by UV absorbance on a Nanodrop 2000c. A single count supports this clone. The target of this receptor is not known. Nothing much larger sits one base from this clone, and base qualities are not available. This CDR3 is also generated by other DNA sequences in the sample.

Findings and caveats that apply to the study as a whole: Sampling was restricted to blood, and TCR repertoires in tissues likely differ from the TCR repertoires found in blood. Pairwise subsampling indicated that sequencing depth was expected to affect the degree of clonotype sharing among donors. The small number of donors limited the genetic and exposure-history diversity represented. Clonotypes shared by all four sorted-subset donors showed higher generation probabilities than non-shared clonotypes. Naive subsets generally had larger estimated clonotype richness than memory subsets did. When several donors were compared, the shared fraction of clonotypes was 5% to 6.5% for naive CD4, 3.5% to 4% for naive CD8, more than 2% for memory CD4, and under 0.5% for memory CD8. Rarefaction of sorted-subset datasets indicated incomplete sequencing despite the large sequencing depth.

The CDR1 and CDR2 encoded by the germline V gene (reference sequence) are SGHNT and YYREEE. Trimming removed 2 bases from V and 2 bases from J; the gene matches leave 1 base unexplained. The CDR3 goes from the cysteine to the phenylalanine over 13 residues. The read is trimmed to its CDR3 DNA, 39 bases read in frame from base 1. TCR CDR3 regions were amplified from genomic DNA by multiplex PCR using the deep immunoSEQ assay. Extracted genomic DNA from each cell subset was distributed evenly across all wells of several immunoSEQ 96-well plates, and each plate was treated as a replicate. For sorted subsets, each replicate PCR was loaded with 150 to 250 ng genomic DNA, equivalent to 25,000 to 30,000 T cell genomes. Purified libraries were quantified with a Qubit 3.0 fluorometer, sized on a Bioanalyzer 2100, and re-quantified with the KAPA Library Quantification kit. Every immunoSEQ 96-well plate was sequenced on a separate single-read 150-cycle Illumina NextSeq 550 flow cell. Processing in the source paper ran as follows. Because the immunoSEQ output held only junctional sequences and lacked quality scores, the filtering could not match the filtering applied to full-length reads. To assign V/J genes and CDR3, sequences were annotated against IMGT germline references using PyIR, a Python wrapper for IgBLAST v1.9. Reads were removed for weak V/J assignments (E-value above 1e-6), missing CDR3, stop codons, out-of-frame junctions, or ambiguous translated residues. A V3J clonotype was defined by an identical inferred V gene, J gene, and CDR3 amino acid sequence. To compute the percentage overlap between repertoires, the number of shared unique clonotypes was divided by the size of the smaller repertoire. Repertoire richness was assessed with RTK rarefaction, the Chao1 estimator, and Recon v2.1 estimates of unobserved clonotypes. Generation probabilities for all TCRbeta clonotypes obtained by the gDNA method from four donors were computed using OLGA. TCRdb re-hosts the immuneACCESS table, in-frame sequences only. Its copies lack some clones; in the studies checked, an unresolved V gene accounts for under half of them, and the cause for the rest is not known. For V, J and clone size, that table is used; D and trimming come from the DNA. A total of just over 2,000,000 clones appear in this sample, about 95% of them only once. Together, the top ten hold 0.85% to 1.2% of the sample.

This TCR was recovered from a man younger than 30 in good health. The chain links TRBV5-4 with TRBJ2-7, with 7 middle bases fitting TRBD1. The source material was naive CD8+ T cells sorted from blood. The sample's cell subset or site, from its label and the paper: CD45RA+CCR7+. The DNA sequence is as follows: TGTGCCAGCAGCTTAACAGGGGCCTACGAGCAGTACTTC. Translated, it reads CASSLTGAYEQYF.